A selection of T cell receptor beta chains follows, all from one sample in a study of blood T cell repertoires in COVID-19. Profiling relied on immunoSEQ multiplex PCR, and the TCRdb table lists in-frame clones only, not all of them. The data hold roughly 100,000 clones, with less than 85% observed a single time. Sequenced sample: peripheral blood. The receptors originated from a woman between 65 and 79 years old with active or convalescent COVID-19. The CDR3 runs from the conserved cysteine through the conserved F or W. The order of the fields is clone size, J gene, CDR3 length, V gene, D gene, CDR3 DNA, CDR3 protein. A D gene is named only where the DNA matches it firmly. Clone size is shown for a subset of rows, as once, few, many or a class of expanded clone.

few,TRBJ1-3,20,TRBV28,NA,TGTGCCAGCAGTGGCCTCCGAGGCGGTACTTCGTCGAGCTCTGGAAACACCATATATTTT,CASSGLRGGTSSSSGNTIYF
NA,TRBJ2-5,14,TRBV6-5,NA,TGTGCCAGCAGTTACGTGGGGGCAGGGGAGACCCAGTACTTC,CASSYVGAGETQYF
NA,TRBJ2-5,16,TRBV5-4,NA,TGTGCCAGCACCGCGAGGGGGTCTATGGTCGAGGAGACCCAGTACTTC,CASTARGSMVEETQYF
NA,TRBJ1-4,15,TRBV5-1,NA,TGCGCCAGCAGCTTGCTCGGTACGGGTAATGAAAAACTGTTTTTT,CASSLLGTGNEKLFF
NA,TRBJ1-5,13,TRBV24-1,TRBD1,TGTGCCACTCAGGCGGCAGGGGGTCAGCCCCAGCATTTT,CATQAAGGQPQHF
NA,TRBJ1-1,16,TRBV6-5,NA,TGTGCCAGCAGTTACTCGGGGTCGGGGGTGAACACTGAAGCTTTCTTT,CASSYSGSGVNTEAFF
NA,TRBJ1-2,17,TRBV30,TRBD1,TGTGCCTGGAGTGCGATACAGGGGGCGCGGATCGACTATGGCTACACCTTC,CAWSAIQGARIDYGYTF
NA,TRBJ2-2,14,TRBV18,TRBD1,TGTGCCAGTTCCGGGACAGCCTACACCGGGGAGCTGTTTTTT,CASSGTAYTGELFF
NA,TRBJ2-1,14,TRBV5-1,NA,TGCGCCAGCAGCTTAGGGGGACGTCACAATGAGCAGTTCTTC,CASSLGGRHNEQFF
NA,TRBJ1-2,15,TRBV19,NA,TGTGCCAGTAGCACCTCGGGGGTTAAGATTGTAGGCTACACCTTC,CASSTSGVKIVGYTF
NA,TRBJ1-2,16,TRBV28,NA,TGTGCCAGCAGTTTAATCTCAGGGAGGGGTAACTATGGCTACACCTTC,CASSLISGRGNYGYTF
NA,TRBJ1-1,15,TRBV7-8,NA,TGTGCCAGCAGCCCGAGGGCCGTGAAGCGAACTGAAGCTTTCTTT,CASSPRAVKRTEAFF
NA,TRBJ2-2,15,TRBV11-3,NA,TGTGCCAGCAGCTTAGGGACACTGAACACCGGGGAGCTGTTTTTT,CASSLGTLNTGELFF
NA,TRBJ1-4,14,TRBV6-5,NA,TGTGCCAGCAACCTCCACGGAGGGAATGAAAAACTGTTTTTT,CASNLHGGNEKLFF
NA,TRBJ2-7,14,TRBV9,TRBD1,TGTGCCAGCAGCCTCAATACCGGGACAGGTGAGCAGTACTTC,CASSLNTGTGEQYF
NA,TRBJ2-7,14,TRBV5-5,TRBD2,TGTGCCAGCAGCTTGACTAGCGGTCCCTACGAGCAGTACTTC,CASSLTSGPYEQYF
few,TRBJ2-3,15,TRBV11-2,TRBD1,TGTGCCAGCAGCCCGACAGGGGGCTACACAGATACGCAGTATTTT,CASSPTGGYTDTQYF
once,TRBJ2-1,15,TRBV19,TRBD2,TGTGCCAGTAGCCCTACTAGCGGGGGGTACAATGAGCAGTTCTTC,CASSPTSGGYNEQFF
NA,TRBJ1-4,18,TRBV15,TRBD1,TGTGCCACCAGCAGAGCGCCGGGGACAGCCTCAATTAATGAAAAACTGTTTTTT,CATSRAPGTASINEKLFF
NA,TRBJ2-3,17,TRBV7-8,TRBD2,TGTGCCAGCAGCGGGGTCGAGCGGGGATTTCTCACAGATACGCAGTATTTT,CASSGVERGFLTDTQYF
NA,TRBJ1-5,14,TRBV6-5,TRBD1,TGTGCCAGCAACACGGACAGGGGGCTTCAGCCCCAGCATTTT,CASNTDRGLQPQHF
NA,TRBJ2-7,11,TRBV28,TRBD1,TGTGCCATCACAGGGGGCAGGGAGCAGTACTTC,CAITGGREQYF
NA,TRBJ1-2,17,TRBV28,TRBD1,TGTGCCAGCAGTTTAGCGACAGGGGGTGGGGTACGTGGTGGCTACACCTTC,CASSLATGGGVRGGYTF
NA,TRBJ2-7,16,TRBV5-1,TRBD1,TGCGCCAGCAGCTCGATCTCCAGGACAGGGACCTACGAGCAGTACTTC,CASSSISRTGTYEQYF
NA,TRBJ2-3,19,TRBV3-1/TRBV3-2,TRBD2,TGTGCCAGCAGCCACAAGATTGGGAGGCGGGAGGGTAGCACAGATACGCAGTATTTT,CASSHKIGRREGSTDTQYF
NA,TRBJ1-2,12,TRBV12-3/TRBV12-4,NA,TGTGCCAGCACCCGGGGGGCGTATGGCTACACCTTC,CASTRGAYGYTF
NA,TRBJ1-2,18,TRBV28,TRBD1,TGTGCCAGCAGTGCCCCACCTTTTTCGGACAGGGGGCTCGCTGGCTACACCTTC,CASSAPPFSDRGLAGYTF
NA,TRBJ1-2,13,TRBV28,TRBD1,TGTGCCAGCAGCTACAGGGGTCCCTATGGCTACACCTTC,CASSYRGPYGYTF
NA,TRBJ1-1,14,TRBV28,NA,TGTGCCAGCAGTTTAGAGACAGTGAACACTGAAGCTTTCTTT,CASSLETVNTEAFF
NA,TRBJ1-1,13,TRBV6-5,NA,TGTGCCAGCAGTCCGAGTCTGAACACTGAAGCTTTCTTT,CASSPSLNTEAFF
NA,TRBJ1-3,13,TRBV12-3/TRBV12-4,NA,TGTGCCAGCAGCATGGAACGGGGGAACACCATATATTTT,CASSMERGNTIYF
NA,TRBJ2-3,14,TRBV7-9,TRBD1,TGTGCCAGCACCTTAGAGGGGGCTAAGGTTACGCAGTATTTT,CASTLEGAKVTQYF
NA,TRBJ1-5,17,TRBV4-3,NA,TGCGCCAGCAGCCAAGATTTGGGAGGTCGCGGGGACCAGCCCCAGCATTTT,CASSQDLGGRGDQPQHF
NA,TRBJ2-2,12,TRBV3-1/TRBV3-2,NA,TGTGCCAGCAGCCAACTAGGCGGGGAGCTGTTTTTT,CASSQLGGELFF
NA,TRBJ2-3,15,TRBV18,TRBD2,TGTGCCAGCTCAGATGGCGGGAGGACCACAGATACGCAGTATTTT,CASSDGGRTTDTQYF
NA,TRBJ1-6,14,TRBV27,NA,TGTGCCAGCACTACTCACGGGTCTAATTCACCCCTCCACTTT,CASTTHGSNSPLHF
NA,TRBJ2-1,14,TRBV6-6,TRBD2,TGTGCCAGCAGTCGACTAGCGGGATGGGAAGAGCAGTTCTTC,CASSRLAGWEEQFF
NA,TRBJ2-3,20,TRBV9,TRBD2,TGTGCCAGCAGCCACCCTTTACTAGCGGGGGGGGGTTCTGGCACAGATACGCAGTATTTT,CASSHPLLAGGGSGTDTQYF
NA,TRBJ1-1,16,TRBV18,TRBD1,TGTGCCAGCTCACCACTCGGTAACAGGGGGCGTAGCCGGGCTTTCTTT,CASSPLGNRGRSRAFF
NA,TRBJ1-1,13,TRBV4-2,NA,TGTGCCAGCAGCCCCCACTACGCCACTGAAGCTTTCTTT,CASSPHYATEAFF
NA,TRBJ2-3,14,TRBV7-2,NA,TGTGCCAGCAGCTTTAGTCGGAGCACAGATACGCAGTATTTT,CASSFSRSTDTQYF
once,TRBJ1-6,15,TRBV30,TRBD1,TGTGCCTCCAAGGGACAGAGCTCCTATAATTCACCCCTCCACTTT,CASKGQSSYNSPLHF
NA,TRBJ2-2,16,TRBV5-1,TRBD1,TGCGCCAGCAGCTTGGGAGACAGGGTTCACACCGGGGAGCTGTTTTTT,CASSLGDRVHTGELFF
NA,TRBJ1-4,17,TRBV28,TRBD1,TGTGCCAGCAGCTCGGGACAGCTTTTTGCAACTAATGAAAAACTGTTTTTT,CASSSGQLFATNEKLFF
NA,TRBJ1-1,14,TRBV19,NA,TGTGCCAGTAGCTACCAGGGAGGGAACACTGAAGCTTTCTTT,CASSYQGGNTEAFF
NA,TRBJ1-1,13,TRBV29-1,NA,TGCAGCGTCGGAACTGGGAGAAACACTGAAGCTTTCTTT,CSVGTGRNTEAFF